The T cell receptor beta chain described here comes from a study of T cell responses to AZD1222 COVID-19 vaccine. Germline-derived CDR1 and CDR2 are GTSNPN and SVGIG (reference sequence). Deletions cut 3 bases from V and 1 base from J, with 9 bases between. This CDR3 contains 14 residues. The repertoire was sequenced with immunoSEQ multiplex PCR; TCRdb's copy has only in-frame clones and lacks some. In the table there are approximately 80,000 clones, 75% to 85% of which are singletons. In this sample, this clone turned up a few times. Sequencing was performed on peripheral blood, taken on day 0 of AZD1222 vaccination. This receptor was obtained from an adult in good health. This sequence joins TRBV30 and TRBJ2-2, with D perhaps matching TRBD2 (6 bases). The CDR3 DNA sequence: TGTGCCTGGAGGGTTAGCGGGAACACCGGGGAGCTGTTTTTT. Protein product: CAWRVSGNTGELFF.